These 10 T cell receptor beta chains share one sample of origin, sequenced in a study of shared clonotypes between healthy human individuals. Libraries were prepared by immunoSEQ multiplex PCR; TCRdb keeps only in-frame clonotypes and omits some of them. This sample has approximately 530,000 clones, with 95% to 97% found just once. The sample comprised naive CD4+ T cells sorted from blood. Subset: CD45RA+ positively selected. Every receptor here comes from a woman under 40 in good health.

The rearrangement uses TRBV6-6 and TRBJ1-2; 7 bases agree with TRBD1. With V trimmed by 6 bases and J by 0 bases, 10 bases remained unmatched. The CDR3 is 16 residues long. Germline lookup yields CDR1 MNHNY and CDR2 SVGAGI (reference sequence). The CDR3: CASRSGTEPPNYGYTF. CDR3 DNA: TGTGCCAGCAGATCCGGGACAGAACCTCCTAACTATGGCTACACCTTC.

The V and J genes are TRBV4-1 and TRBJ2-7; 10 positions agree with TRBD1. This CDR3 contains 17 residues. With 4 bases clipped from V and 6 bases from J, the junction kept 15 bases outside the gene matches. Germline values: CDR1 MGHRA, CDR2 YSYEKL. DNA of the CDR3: TGCGCCAGCAGCCCGGAGACAGGGGGCAGAACCGGCTTCGAGCAGTACTTC. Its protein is CASSPETGGRTGFEQYF.

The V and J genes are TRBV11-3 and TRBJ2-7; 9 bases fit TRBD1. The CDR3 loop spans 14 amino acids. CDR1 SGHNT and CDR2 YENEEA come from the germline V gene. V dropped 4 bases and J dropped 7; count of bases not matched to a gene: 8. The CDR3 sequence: CASSYGDRVGEQYF. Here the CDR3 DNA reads TGTGCCAGCAGCTACGGGGACAGGGTCGGAGAGCAGTACTTC.

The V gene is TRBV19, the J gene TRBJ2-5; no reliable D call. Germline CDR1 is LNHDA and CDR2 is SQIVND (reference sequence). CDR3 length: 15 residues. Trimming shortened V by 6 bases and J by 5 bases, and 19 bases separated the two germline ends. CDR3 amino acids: CASSPDQGSRETQYF. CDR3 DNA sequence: TGTGCCAGTAGCCCAGACCAAGGTAGTAGGGAGACCCAGTACTTC.

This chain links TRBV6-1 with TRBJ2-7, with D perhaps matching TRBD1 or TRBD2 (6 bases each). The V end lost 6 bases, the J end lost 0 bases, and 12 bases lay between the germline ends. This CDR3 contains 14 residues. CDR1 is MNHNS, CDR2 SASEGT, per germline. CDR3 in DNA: TGTGCCAGCAGGGGGGGACATTCCTCCTACGAGCAGTACTTC. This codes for CASRGGHSSYEQYF.

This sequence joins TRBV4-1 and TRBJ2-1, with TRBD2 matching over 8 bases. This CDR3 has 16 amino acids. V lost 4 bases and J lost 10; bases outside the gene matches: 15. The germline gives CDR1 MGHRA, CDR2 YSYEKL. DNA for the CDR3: TGCGCCAGCAGCCGTCAACTAGCGGACTCCGGGGTCGAGCAGTTCTTC. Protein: CASSRQLADSGVEQFF.

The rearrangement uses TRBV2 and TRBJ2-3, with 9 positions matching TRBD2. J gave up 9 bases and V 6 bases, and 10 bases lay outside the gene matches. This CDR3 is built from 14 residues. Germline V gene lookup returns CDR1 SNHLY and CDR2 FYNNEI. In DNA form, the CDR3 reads TGTGCCAGCAGCGCCCTCGTTAGCGGGAGAACGCAGTATTTT. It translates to CASSALVSGRTQYF.

For the CDR3, the DNA is TGTGCCTCGGGGGAGGGGGCCTATGGCTACACCTTC. As protein: CASGEGAYGYTF. J is TRBJ1-2 and V is TRBV6-6; 7 positions match TRBD1. In germline, CDR1 is MNHNY, CDR2 SVGAGI (reference sequence). This CDR3 is 12 amino acids long. The V segment lost 11 bases and the J segment 4 bases; nucleotides outside the gene matches: 7.

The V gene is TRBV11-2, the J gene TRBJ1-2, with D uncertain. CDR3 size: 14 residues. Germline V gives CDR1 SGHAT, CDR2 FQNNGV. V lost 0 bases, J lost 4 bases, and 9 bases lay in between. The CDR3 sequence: CASSLDLVGYGYTF. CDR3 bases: TGTGCCAGCAGCTTAGATCTGGTTGGCTATGGCTACACCTTC.

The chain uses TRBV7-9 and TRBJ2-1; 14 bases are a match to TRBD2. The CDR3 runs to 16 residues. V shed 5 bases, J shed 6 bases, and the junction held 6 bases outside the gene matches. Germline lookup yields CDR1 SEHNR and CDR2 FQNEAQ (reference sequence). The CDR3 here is CASSKGGLAGVNEQFF. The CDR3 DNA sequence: TGTGCCAGCAGCAAAGGGGGACTAGCGGGAGTCAATGAGCAGTTCTTC.